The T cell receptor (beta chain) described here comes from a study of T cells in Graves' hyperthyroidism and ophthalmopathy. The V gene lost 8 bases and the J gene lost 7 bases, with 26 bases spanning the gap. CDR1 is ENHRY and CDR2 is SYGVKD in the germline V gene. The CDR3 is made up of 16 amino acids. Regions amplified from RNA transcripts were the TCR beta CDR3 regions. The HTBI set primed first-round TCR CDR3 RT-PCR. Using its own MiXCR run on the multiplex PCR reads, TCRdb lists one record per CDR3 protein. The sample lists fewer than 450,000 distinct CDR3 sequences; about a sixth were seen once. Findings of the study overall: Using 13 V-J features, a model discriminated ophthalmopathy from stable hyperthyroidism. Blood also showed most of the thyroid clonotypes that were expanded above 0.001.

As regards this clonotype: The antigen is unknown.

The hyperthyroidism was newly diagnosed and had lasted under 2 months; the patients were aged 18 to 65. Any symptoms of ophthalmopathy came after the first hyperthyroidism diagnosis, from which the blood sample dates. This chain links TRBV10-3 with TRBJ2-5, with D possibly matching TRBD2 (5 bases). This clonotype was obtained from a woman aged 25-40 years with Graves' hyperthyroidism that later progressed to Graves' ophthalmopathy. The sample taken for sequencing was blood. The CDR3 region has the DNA TGTGCCATCCGAGGGTTGGTAGCGTCCAAGGAGGTGACCCAGTACTTC. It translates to CAIRGLVASKEVTQYF.